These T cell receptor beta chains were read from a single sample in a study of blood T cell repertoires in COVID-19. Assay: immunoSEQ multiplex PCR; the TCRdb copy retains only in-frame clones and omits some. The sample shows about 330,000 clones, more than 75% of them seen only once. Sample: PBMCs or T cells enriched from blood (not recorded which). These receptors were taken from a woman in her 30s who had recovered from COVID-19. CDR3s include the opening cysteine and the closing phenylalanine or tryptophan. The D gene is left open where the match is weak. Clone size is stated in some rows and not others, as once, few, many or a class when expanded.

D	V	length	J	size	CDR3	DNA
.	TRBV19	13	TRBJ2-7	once	CASSITGYGEQYF	TGTGCCAGTAGTATAACAGGGTACGGCGAGCAGTACTTC
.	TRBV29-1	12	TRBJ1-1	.	CSVDIKNTEAFF	TGCAGCGTTGATATAAAGAACACTGAAGCTTTCTTT
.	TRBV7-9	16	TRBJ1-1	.	CASSPWGTLVNTEAFF	TGTGCCAGCAGCCCGTGGGGGACTTTGGTGAACACTGAAGCTTTCTTT
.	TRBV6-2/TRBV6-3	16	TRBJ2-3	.	CASSYEWTPGTDTQYF	TGTGCCAGCAGTTACGAATGGACTCCGGGCACAGATACGCAGTATTTT
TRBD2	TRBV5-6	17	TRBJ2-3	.	CASTALGSGGFTDTQYF	TGTGCCAGCACAGCTTTGGGTAGCGGGGGCTTCACAGATACGCAGTATTTT
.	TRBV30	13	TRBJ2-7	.	CAWSEEVRDEQYF	TGTGCCTGGAGCGAGGAGGTCCGGGACGAGCAGTACTTC
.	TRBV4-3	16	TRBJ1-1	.	CASSQFSLRRNTEAFF	TGCGCCAGCAGCCAATTCTCCCTAAGGAGGAACACTGAAGCTTTCTTT
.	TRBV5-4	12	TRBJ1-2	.	CASSKQGDGYTF	TGTGCCAGCAGTAAACAGGGCGATGGCTACACCTTC
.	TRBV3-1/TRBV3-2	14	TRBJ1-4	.	CASSLDSLGEKLFF	TGTGCCAGCAGCCTCGACAGTCTCGGAGAAAAACTGTTTTTT
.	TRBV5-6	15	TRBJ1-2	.	CASSLTPRANYGYTF	TGTGCCAGCAGCTTGACGCCGAGGGCTAACTATGGCTACACCTTC
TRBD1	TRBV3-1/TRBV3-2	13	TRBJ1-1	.	CASSLTGGTEAFF	TGTGCCAGCAGCCTCACAGGGGGTACTGAAGCTTTCTTT
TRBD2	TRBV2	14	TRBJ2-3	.	CASSSGAGTDTQYF	TGTGCCAGCAGCAGCGGGGCGGGGACAGATACGCAGTATTTT
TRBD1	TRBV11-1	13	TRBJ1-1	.	CASSSGGPTEAFF	TGTGCCAGCAGCTCAGGGGGCCCGACTGAAGCTTTCTTT
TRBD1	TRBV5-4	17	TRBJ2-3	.	CASSLAWQGAYADTQYF	TGTGCCAGCAGCTTGGCCTGGCAGGGGGCTTACGCAGATACGCAGTATTTT
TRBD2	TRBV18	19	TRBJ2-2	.	CASSPRGLAGVTNTGELFF	TGTGCCAGCTCACCAAGGGGACTAGCGGGGGTTACGAACACCGGGGAGCTGTTTTTT
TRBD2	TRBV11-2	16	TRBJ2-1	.	CASSPATSGGNNEQFF	TGTGCCAGCAGCCCCGCGACTAGCGGGGGAAATAATGAGCAGTTCTTC
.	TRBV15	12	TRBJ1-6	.	CATSGTGIPLHF	TGTGCCACCAGCGGTACAGGAATTCCCCTCCACTTT
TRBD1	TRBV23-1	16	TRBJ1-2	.	CASSHRDRGKKYGYTF	TGCGCCAGCAGCCACCGGGACAGGGGTAAGAAGTATGGCTACACCTTC
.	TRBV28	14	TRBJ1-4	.	CASRPKLTNEKLFF	TGTGCCAGCAGACCGAAGCTTACTAATGAAAAACTGTTTTTT
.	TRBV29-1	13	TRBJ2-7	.	CSVAVRVNYEQYF	TGCAGCGTTGCCGTCAGGGTGAACTACGAGCAGTACTTC
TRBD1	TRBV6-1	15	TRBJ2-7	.	CASSERRQGSYEQYF	TGTGCCAGCAGTGAAAGGAGACAGGGCTCCTACGAGCAGTACTTC
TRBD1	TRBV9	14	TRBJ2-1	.	CASSVGGQNNEQFF	TGTGCCAGCAGCGTAGGGGGACAGAACAATGAGCAGTTCTTC
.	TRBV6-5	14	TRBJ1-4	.	CASSYRGRGEKLFF	TGTGCCAGCAGTTACAGGGGCAGAGGTGAAAAACTGTTTTTT
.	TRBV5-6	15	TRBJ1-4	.	CASSRGQTTNEKLFF	TGTGCCAGCAGCCGAGGACAGACAACTAATGAAAAACTGTTTTTT
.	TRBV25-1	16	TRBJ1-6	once	CASSEFKGVNNSPLHF	TGTGCCAGCAGTGAATTCAAAGGGGTTAATAATTCACCCCTCCACTTT
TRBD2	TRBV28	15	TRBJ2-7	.	CASSLSGGISYEQYF	TGTGCCAGCAGTTTGTCGGGGGGGATCTCCTACGAGCAGTACTTC
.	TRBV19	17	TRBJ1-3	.	CASRPWGRSLSGNTIYF	TGTGCCAGTAGGCCCTGGGGCAGATCTCTCTCTGGAAACACCATATATTTT
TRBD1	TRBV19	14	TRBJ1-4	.	CASSDRGPDEKLFF	TGTGCCAGTAGTGATAGGGGGCCGGATGAAAAACTGTTTTTT
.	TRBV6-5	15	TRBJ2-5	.	CASRGDSSIQETQYF	TGTGCCAGCCGCGGGGACTCCTCGATACAAGAGACCCAGTACTTC
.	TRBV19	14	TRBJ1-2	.	CASSIDGEVYGYTF	TGTGCCAGTAGTATAGATGGGGAGGTCTATGGCTACACCTTC
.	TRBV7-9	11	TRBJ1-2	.	CASSLESGYTF	TGTGCCAGCAGCTTAGAGAGCGGCTACACCTTC
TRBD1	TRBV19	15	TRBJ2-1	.	CASRSGQGIYNEQFF	TGTGCCAGTAGGTCGGGACAGGGCATATACAATGAGCAGTTCTTC
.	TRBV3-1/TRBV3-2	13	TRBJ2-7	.	CASSQDTSYEQYF	TGTGCCAGCAGCCAGGACACCTCCTACGAGCAGTACTTC
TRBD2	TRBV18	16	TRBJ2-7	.	CASSPNGLVSSYEQYF	TGTGCCAGCTCACCTAACGGACTAGTGAGCTCCTACGAGCAGTACTTC
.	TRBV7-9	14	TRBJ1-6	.	CASSLDQINSPLHF	TGTGCCAGCAGCTTAGACCAGATTAATTCACCCCTCCACTTT
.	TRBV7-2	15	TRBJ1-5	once	CASSVGTSNNQPQHF	TGTGCCAGCAGCGTCGGGACAAGTAATAATCAGCCCCAGCATTTT
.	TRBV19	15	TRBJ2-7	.	CASSIVEGAVHEQYF	TGTGCCAGTAGTATAGTGGAGGGGGCAGTCCACGAGCAGTACTTC
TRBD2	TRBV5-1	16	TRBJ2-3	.	CASSPPLAGGTDTQYF	TGCGCCAGCAGCCCTCCCCTGGCGGGGGGAACAGATACGCAGTATTTT
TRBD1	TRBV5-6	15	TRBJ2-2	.	CASSRYRGNTGELFF	TGTGCCAGCAGCCGGTACAGGGGCAACACCGGGGAGCTGTTTTTT
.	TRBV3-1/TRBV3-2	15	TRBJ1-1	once	CASSQIAGALTEAFF	TGTGCCAGCAGCCAGATCGCGGGGGCTTTAACTGAAGCTTTCTTT
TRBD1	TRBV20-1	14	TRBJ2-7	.	CSASGQGASYEQYF	TGCAGTGCTAGTGGACAGGGGGCCTCCTACGAGCAGTACTTC
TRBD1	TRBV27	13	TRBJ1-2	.	CASSQQGFYGYTF	TGTGCCAGCAGCCAACAGGGGTTCTATGGCTACACCTTC
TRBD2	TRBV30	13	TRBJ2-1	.	CAWRIAGGTKQFF	TGTGCCTGGAGGATAGCGGGGGGAACCAAGCAGTTCTTC
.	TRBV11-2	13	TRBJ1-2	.	CASSLQGNYGYTF	TGTGCCAGCAGCTTGCAGGGTAACTATGGCTACACCTTC
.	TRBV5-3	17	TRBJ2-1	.	CARSPDRFLSSYNEQFF	TGTGCCAGAAGCCCCGACAGGTTCTTAAGCTCCTACAATGAGCAGTTCTTC
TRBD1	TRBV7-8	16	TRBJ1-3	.	CASSSKTGGSGNTIYF	TGTGCCAGCAGCTCCAAGACAGGGGGCTCTGGAAACACCATATATTTT
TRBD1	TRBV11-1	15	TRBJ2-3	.	CASSRTGEEGDTQYF	TGTGCCAGCAGTCGGACAGGGGAGGAGGGAGATACGCAGTATTTT
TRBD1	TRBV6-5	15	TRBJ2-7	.	CATPDRDRYIYEQYF	TGTGCCACCCCTGACCGGGACAGGTACATCTACGAGCAGTACTTC
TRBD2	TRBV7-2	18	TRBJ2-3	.	CASSLRFLAGGLTDTQYF	TGTGCCAGCAGCTTACGGTTTCTAGCGGGGGGGCTGACAGATACGCAGTATTTT
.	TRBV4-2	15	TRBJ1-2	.	CASSQEGHLSYGYTF	TGTGCCAGCAGCCAAGAGGGACATCTCTCTTATGGCTACACCTTC
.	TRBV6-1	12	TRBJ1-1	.	CASSERDTEAFF	TGTGCCAGCAGTGAGCGAGACACTGAAGCTTTCTTT
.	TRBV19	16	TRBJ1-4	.	CASSMAVPGLREKLFF	TGTGCCAGTAGTATGGCGGTCCCGGGACTACGAGAAAAACTGTTTTTT